One sample yielded the 27 T cell receptor beta chains listed below, sequenced in a study of identical twins. TCRdb fed the 5' RACE reads into MiXCR, producing one record per CDR3 protein. This sample has about 660,000 distinct CDR3 sequences; more than 6.5% occur once, and the top ten carry about 0.98%. A further study also used this sample, focusing on yellow fever vaccine responses in identical twins.

Material for sequencing was PBMCs. These receptor sequences come from a young woman in good health.

This clonotype showed up just a few times. Written as DNA, the CDR3 is TGTGCCAGCAGCTTAGCTAGCCTAGGGGTAACTGAAGCTTTCTTT. Translated, it gives CASSLASLGVTEAFF. V usage is TRBV7-8 and J usage is TRBJ1-1, with D possibly being TRBD1 (5 bases). The CDR3 contains 15 residues. The V gene lost 0 bases and the J gene lost 5 bases, with 13 bases spanning the gap. Germline values: CDR1 SGHVS, CDR2 FQNEAQ.

This clonotype was seen repeatedly, ten times or more. This rearrangement joins TRBV7-6 to TRBJ2-3, with 9 bases identical to TRBD2. V gave up 1 base and J gave up 5 bases; unmatched junction bases: 7. The CDR3 loop spans 16 amino acids. Germline CDR1 reads SGHVS; CDR2 reads FNYEAQ. The CDR3, as DNA: TGTGCCAGCAGCTTAGGGGCGGGGGGGCCAGGAGATACGCAGTATTTT. Encoded protein: CASSLGAGGPGDTQYF. Full variable domain (outside the CDR3, taken from reference TRBV7-6 and TRBJ2-3): GAGVSQSPRYKVTKRGQDVALRCDPISGHVSLYWYRQALGQGPEFLTYFNYEAQQDKSGLPNDRFSAERPEGSISTLTIQRTEQRDSAMYRCASSLGAGGPGDTQYFGPGTRLTVL.

This clonotype has only a few counts. This chain connects TRBV6-5 to TRBJ1-2, with D perhaps matching TRBD1 (6 bases). Germline loops: CDR1 MNHEY, CDR2 SVGAGI. The CDR3 has 15 amino acids. Between the trimmed V and J ends, which lost 2 bases and 0 bases, there was a span of 10 bases. The CDR3 spells CASSYGGRANYGYTF. In nucleotides, the CDR3 is TGTGCCAGCAGTTACGGGGGCAGGGCTAACTATGGCTACACCTTC.

This clonotype was seen ten or more times. This chain joins TRBV3-1 and TRBJ2-1, with 8 bases matching TRBD1. V lost 2 bases, J lost 8 bases, and 8 bases stayed unmatched. This CDR3 region has 15 residues. The germline CDR1 and CDR2 sequences are LGHDT and YNNKEL (reference sequence). In DNA, the CDR3 is TGTGCCAGCAGCCAACAGGAGACAGGGGAGGATGAGCAGTTCTTC. Translation: CASSQQETGEDEQFF.

This clonotype was recorded many times. The chain is built from TRBV15 and TRBJ2-7, with TRBD2 as a possible D gene (5 bases). The CDR3 is made up of 16 amino acids. V was clipped by 5 bases and J by 3 bases, with 20 bases between them. Looked up from germline, CDR1 is LNHNV and CDR2 is YYDKDF (reference sequence). Written as DNA, the CDR3 is TGTGCCACCAGCGAACATACTAGGTCGTCAGACTACGAGCAGTACTTC. The encoded protein is CATSEHTRSSDYEQYF.

The chain carries TRBV11-2 and TRBJ2-1, with TRBD1 matching 9 bases. Germline V gene sequence: CDR1 SGHAT, CDR2 FQNNGV. The CDR3 extends over 20 amino acids. Losses at the gene ends were 6 bases for V and 0 bases for J; bases not matched to a gene: 18. Written as DNA, the CDR3 is TGTGCCAGCAGTTCCCCTCGACCGGGACAGGGACCCTTCTCCTACAATGAGCAGTTCTTC. The encoded protein is CASSSPRPGQGPFSYNEQFF.

In its sample, this clonotype was seen many times. J is TRBJ2-7 and V is TRBV28; TRBD2 agrees at 8 bases. J lost 2 bases, V lost 1 base, and 7 bases had no gene match. This CDR3 comprises 16 residues. Germline V gives CDR1 MDHEN, CDR2 SYDVKM. The CDR3 spells CASSLSSGGTTYEQYF. The CDR3 DNA sequence: TGTGCCAGCAGTTTATCATCGGGGGGGACGACCTACGAGCAGTACTTC.

This clonotype appeared a few times. The rearrangement links TRBV2 to TRBJ2-7; D call uncertain. Trimming took off 10 bases at V and 7 bases at J, with 14 bases between the two ends. This CDR3 has 11 amino acids. The germline gives CDR1 SNHLY, CDR2 FYNNEI. CDR3 region: CATSLLWEQYF. CDR3 nucleotide sequence: TGTGCCACATCTCTTCTCTGGGAGCAGTACTTC.

This clonotype was seen a few times. The chain links TRBV15 to TRBJ2-3; 8 bases fit TRBD1. V was clipped by 4 bases and J by 1 base; unmatched bases: 13. The CDR3 has 18 residues. Germline V gene sequence: CDR1 LNHNV, CDR2 YYDKDF (reference sequence). CDR3 sequence reads: CATSKTGVSGMGTDTQYF. In DNA, the CDR3 is TGTGCCACCAGCAAGACAGGGGTTTCGGGTATGGGCACAGATACGCAGTATTTT.

The chain combines TRBV29-1 with TRBJ2-1, with a possible D match to TRBD2 (6 bases). CDR1 is SQVTM and CDR2 is ANQGSEA in the germline V gene. There are 11 residues in the CDR3. V was shortened by 4 bases and J by 9 bases, with 10 bases between the two germline ends. The CDR3 reads CSVGLASEQFF. DNA of the CDR3: TGCAGCGTTGGGCTAGCGAGTGAGCAGTTCTTC.

V usage is TRBV9 and J usage is TRBJ1-3, with D perhaps TRBD1 (5 bases). Trimming took 2 bases from V and 1 from J, leaving 16 bases between them. Germline CDR1 and CDR2: SGDLS and YYNGEE. The CDR3 runs 17 residues. CDR3 region: CASSVYDSSTSGNTIYF. CDR3 bases: TGTGCCAGCAGCGTGTACGACAGTAGTACATCTGGAAACACCATATATTTT.

This clonotype was observed many times. V and J are TRBV28 and TRBJ1-2; no firm D call. V lost 2 bases and J 6 bases, leaving 7 bases between the germline ends. Germline loops: CDR1 MDHEN, CDR2 SYDVKM. CDR3 length equals 12 residues. CDR3 loop: CASSLLPDGYTF. The CDR3 DNA is TGTGCCAGCAGTTTACTCCCTGATGGCTACACCTTC.

This clonotype was counted a few times. This chain uses TRBV19 with TRBJ1-5, with D unresolved. CDR1 and CDR2 from the germline V gene are LNHDA and SQIVND (reference sequence). Trimming removed 2 bases at V and 0 bases at J, with 2 bases between. The CDR3 sequence is 13 residues long. The chain's CDR3 is CASSITSNQPQHF. CDR3 sequence (DNA): TGTGCCAGTAGTATAACTAGCAATCAGCCCCAGCATTTT.

The genes are TRBV23-1 and TRBJ2-1; a possible D gene is TRBD2 (5 bases). TRBV23-1 is filed as an ORF, its function uncertain. V gave up 7 bases and J gave up 5 bases, with 12 bases separating them. The CDR3 has 13 residues. Here the CDR3 reads CASTPDGNNEQFF. CDR3 DNA sequence: TGCGCCAGCACACCCGACGGGAACAATGAGCAGTTCTTC.

V and J are TRBV5-1 and TRBJ1-1, with D unresolved. The V and J ends lost 0 bases and 4 bases respectively, with 13 bases between them. The CDR3 length is 15 residues. The germline V gene has CDR1 SGHRS and CDR2 YFSETQ. The DNA for the CDR3 is TGCGCCAGCAGCTTGGTAAAGGTTGAGGCCACTGAAGCTTTCTTT. Its translation is CASSLVKVEATEAFF.

At least ten counts were recorded for this clonotype. The V call is TRBV28, the J call TRBJ2-5; unclear D gene. Germline CDR1 MDHEN, CDR2 SYDVKM. V was trimmed by 6 bases and J by 5 bases, leaving 13 bases between them. The CDR3 is 13 amino acids. The DNA for the CDR3 is TGTGCCAGCAGCTTAGGCGGATGGGAGACCCAGTACTTC. It specifies CASSLGGWETQYF.

This clonotype was seen only a few times. This rearrangement joins TRBV20-1 to TRBJ1-6; D gene ambiguous. The CDR3 length is 15 residues. V was trimmed by 6 bases and J by 0 bases, leaving 12 bases between them. Germline V CDR1 and CDR2: DFQATT, SNEGSKA (reference sequence). CDR3 residues: CSAHTGSSYNSPLHF. The CDR3 DNA reads TGCAGTGCCCACACGGGCAGCTCCTATAATTCACCCCTCCACTTT.

In this sample, this clonotype turned up many times. The genes are TRBV24-1 and TRBJ2-1; D gene unclear. The CDR3 sequence is 15 residues long. Germline V gene lookup returns CDR1 KGHDR and CDR2 SFDVKD. V gave up 0 bases and J gave up 0 bases, with 5 bases separating them. CDR3 protein: CATSDLTSSYNEQFF. The CDR3 DNA reads as TGTGCCACCAGTGATTTGACCAGCTCCTACAATGAGCAGTTCTTC.

The V and J genes are TRBV5-1 and TRBJ2-5; no reliable D call. CDR1 and CDR2 (germline): SGHRS, YFSETQ. The CDR3 consists of 14 residues. Deletions cut 0 bases from V and 4 bases from J, with 10 bases between. CDR3: CASSLGYPGETQYF. The CDR3 DNA reads TGCGCCAGCAGCTTGGGATATCCGGGAGAGACCCAGTACTTC.

The V call is TRBV11-3, the J call TRBJ2-2; 7 bases map to TRBD2. J gave up 1 base and V 7 bases, and 9 bases lay outside the gene matches. CDR1 SGHNT and CDR2 YENEEA come from the germline V gene. The CDR3 contains 16 residues. The CDR3 bases are TGTGCCAGCACCCCCTCGGGGGGAGGGAACACCGGGGAGCTGTTTTTT. This codes for CASTPSGGGNTGELFF.

This clonotype was seen more than once but under ten times. The chain carries TRBV18 and TRBJ2-5; a weak D match, TRBD1 (6 bases). The CDR3 spans 17 residues. The germline V gene encodes CDR1 KGHSH and CDR2 LQKENI. V was pared by 1 base and J by 1 base, with 16 bases between. CDR3 amino acids: CASSPLSGTHLQETQYF. DNA for the CDR3: TGTGCCAGCTCACCACTTTCCGGGACACACCTCCAAGAGACCCAGTACTTC.

The rearrangement links TRBV4-3 to TRBJ2-5; 14 positions match TRBD2. There are 17 residues in the CDR3. Germline values: CDR1 LGHNA, CDR2 YSLEER. V lost 1 base to trimming and J lost 4 bases; unmatched junction nucleotides: 5. CDR3 amino acids: CASSQAPGTSGGETQYF. DNA of the CDR3: TGCGCCAGCAGCCAAGCCCCCGGGACTAGCGGGGGAGAGACCCAGTACTTC.

This clonotype was detected ten times or more. In DNA form, the CDR3 reads TGCAGCGTTGAAACAGGATTAGGAGCGCAGTTCTTC. Its translation is CSVETGLGAQFF. V usage is TRBV29-1 and J usage is TRBJ2-1, with D perhaps TRBD1 (5 bases). The CDR3 spans 12 residues. V gave up 2 bases and J gave up 12 bases, with 14 bases separating them. CDR1 and CDR2 from the germline V gene are SQVTM and ANQGSEA.

The chain uses TRBV4-2 and TRBJ2-3; 7 bases map to TRBD2. In germline, CDR1 is LGHNA, CDR2 YNFKEQ. Germline trimming cut 4 bases from V and 3 bases from J; bases unmatched to any gene: 7. The CDR3 has 15 residues. CDR3 protein: CASSPTGGGTDTQYF. The DNA for the CDR3 is TGTGCCAGCAGCCCTACTGGCGGGGGAACAGATACGCAGTATTTT.

The chain is built from TRBV20-1 and TRBJ2-7; 8 bases line up with TRBD1. Germline CDR1 DFQATT, CDR2 SNEGSKA (reference sequence). The ends lost 6 bases at V and 3 bases at J; junction bases unmatched: 10. The CDR3 runs to 14 residues. CDR3 DNA: TGCAGTGCGCTACAGGGGGTATTGGGCTACGAGCAGTACTTC. It translates to CSALQGVLGYEQYF.

This clonotype was picked up many times. The chain combines TRBV12-3 or TRBV12-4 with TRBJ2-1; D possibly corresponds to TRBD2 (6 bases). Trimming left V 6 bases short and J 0 bases short, with 12 bases between. This CDR3 comprises 15 residues. In nucleotides, the CDR3 is TGTGCCAGCAGAAGGGACGGGAGCTCCTACAATGAGCAGTTCTTC. It is translated as CASRRDGSSYNEQFF.

This clonotype was observed a few times. The chain carries TRBV6-4 and TRBJ2-2; the match to TRBD2 covers 7 bases. CDR3 length: 15 amino acids. V dropped 3 bases and J dropped 2; count of bases not matched to a gene: 3. Germline CDR1 is MRHNA and CDR2 is SNTAGT. In nucleotides, the CDR3 is TGTGCCAGCAGTGAAAGCGGGATAAACACCGGGGAGCTGTTTTTT. Translated: CASSESGINTGELFF.